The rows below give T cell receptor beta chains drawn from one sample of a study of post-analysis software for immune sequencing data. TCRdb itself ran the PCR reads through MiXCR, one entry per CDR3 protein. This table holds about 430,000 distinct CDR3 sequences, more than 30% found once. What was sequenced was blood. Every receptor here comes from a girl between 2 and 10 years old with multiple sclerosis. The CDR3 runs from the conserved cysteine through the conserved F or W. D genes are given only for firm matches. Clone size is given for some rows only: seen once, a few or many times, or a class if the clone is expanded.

CDR3 protein: CASRERGEQFF
CDR3 DNA: TGTGCCAGCAGGGAGCGGGGCGAGCAGTTCTTC
clone size: NA
V gene: TRBV7-9
D gene: TRBD2
J gene: TRBJ2-1

CDR3 protein: CASSGGNRTDTQYF
CDR3 DNA: TGTGCCAGCAGTGGGGGCAACAGAACAGATACGCAGTATTTT
clone size: NA
V gene: TRBV5-5
D gene: NA
J gene: TRBJ2-3

CDR3 protein: CASSPTGLATHEQYF
CDR3 DNA: TGTGCCAGCTCACCAACGGGACTAGCTACGCACGAGCAGTACTTC
clone size: NA
V gene: TRBV18
D gene: TRBD2
J gene: TRBJ2-7

CDR3 protein: CSARKRGLSYNEQFF
CDR3 DNA: TGCAGTGCCCGGAAGCGGGGGCTTTCCTACAATGAGCAGTTCTTC
clone size: NA
V gene: TRBV20-1
D gene: TRBD2
J gene: TRBJ2-1

CDR3 protein: CSARLIGGLGNEQFF
CDR3 DNA: TGCAGTGCTAGACTTATAGGGGGCCTGGGCAATGAGCAGTTCTTC
clone size: NA
V gene: TRBV20-1
D gene: TRBD1
J gene: TRBJ2-1

CDR3 protein: CASSPLGQSNQPQHF
CDR3 DNA: TGCGCCAGCAGCCCCCTTGGACAGAGCAATCAGCCCCAGCATTTT
clone size: few
V gene: TRBV4-1
D gene: NA
J gene: TRBJ1-5

CDR3 protein: CATSTNSNQPQHF
CDR3 DNA: TGTGCCACCAGCACCAATAGCAATCAGCCCCAGCATTTT
clone size: NA
V gene: TRBV15
D gene: NA
J gene: TRBJ1-5

CDR3 protein: CASSLERLARGMYEQYF
CDR3 DNA: TGTGCCAGCAGCTTAGAACGTCTAGCGCGGGGCATGTACGAGCAGTACTTC
clone size: NA
V gene: TRBV11-2
D gene: NA
J gene: TRBJ2-7

CDR3 protein: CASSASGTPQETQYF
CDR3 DNA: TGTGCCAGCAGCGCCTCCGGGACACCCCAAGAGACCCAGTACTTC
clone size: NA
V gene: TRBV3-1
D gene: NA
J gene: TRBJ2-5

CDR3 protein: CSAIRGDLVTDTQYF
CDR3 DNA: TGCAGTGCTATAAGGGGGGATTTGGTGACAGATACGCAGTATTTT
clone size: few
V gene: TRBV20-1
D gene: NA
J gene: TRBJ2-3

CDR3 protein: CASSSGQGNGYTF
CDR3 DNA: TGTGCCAGCTCATCAGGACAGGGTAATGGCTACACCTTC
clone size: many
V gene: TRBV18
D gene: TRBD1
J gene: TRBJ1-2

CDR3 protein: CASSLARGPSNEQFF
CDR3 DNA: TGTGCCAGCAGCTTGGCCAGGGGGCCCAGCAATGAGCAGTTCTTC
clone size: few
V gene: TRBV7-9
D gene: TRBD1
J gene: TRBJ2-1

CDR3 protein: CASIGGGASQYF
CDR3 DNA: TGTGCCAGCATTGGAGGCGGGGCATCGCAGTATTTT
clone size: NA
V gene: TRBV25-1
D gene: NA
J gene: TRBJ2-3

CDR3 protein: CASSFVGSHEQFF
CDR3 DNA: TGTGCCAGCAGCTTTGTAGGGTCCCATGAGCAGTTCTTC
clone size: few
V gene: TRBV5-6
D gene: NA
J gene: TRBJ2-1